This T cell receptor (beta chain) derives from a study of blood T cell repertoires in COVID-19. In this sample, this clone turned up once. The data were produced by immunoSEQ multiplex PCR, yet TCRdb's version contains in-frame clones alone and is incomplete. The sample has under 300,000 clones; around 90% are singletons. Germline CDR1 is SNHLY and CDR2 is FYNNEI. Trimming removed 6 bases from V and 4 bases from J; junction bases left unmatched: 12. The CDR3 extends over 16 amino acids. This receptor was identified in a woman between 40 and 50 years old who had recovered from COVID-19. The specimen was peripheral blood. The chain couples TRBV2 to TRBJ1-3, with TRBD1 identical over 7 bases. CDR3 amino acids: CASRASDRASGNTIYF. The CDR3 nucleotides read TGTGCCAGCAGGGCCTCTGACAGGGCGAGCGGAAACACCATATATTTT.